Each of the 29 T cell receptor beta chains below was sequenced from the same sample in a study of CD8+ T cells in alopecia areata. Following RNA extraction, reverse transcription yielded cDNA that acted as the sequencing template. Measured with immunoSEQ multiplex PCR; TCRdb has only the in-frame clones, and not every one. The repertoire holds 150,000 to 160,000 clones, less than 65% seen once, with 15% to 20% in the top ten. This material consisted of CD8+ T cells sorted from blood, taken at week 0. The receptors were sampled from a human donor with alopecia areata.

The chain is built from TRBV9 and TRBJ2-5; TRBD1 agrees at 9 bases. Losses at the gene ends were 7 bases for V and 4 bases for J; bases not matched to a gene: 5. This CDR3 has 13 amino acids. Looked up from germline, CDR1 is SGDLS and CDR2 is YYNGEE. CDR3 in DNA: TGTGCCAGCTCTACAGGGGGCGGAGAGACCCAGTACTTC. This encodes CASSTGGGETQYF.

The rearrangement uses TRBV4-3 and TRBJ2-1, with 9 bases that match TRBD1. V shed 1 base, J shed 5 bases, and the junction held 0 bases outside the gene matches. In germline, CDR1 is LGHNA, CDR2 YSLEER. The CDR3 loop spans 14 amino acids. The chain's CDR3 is CASSQGTGDNEQFF. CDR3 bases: TGCGCCAGCAGCCAAGGGACAGGGGACAATGAGCAGTTCTTC.

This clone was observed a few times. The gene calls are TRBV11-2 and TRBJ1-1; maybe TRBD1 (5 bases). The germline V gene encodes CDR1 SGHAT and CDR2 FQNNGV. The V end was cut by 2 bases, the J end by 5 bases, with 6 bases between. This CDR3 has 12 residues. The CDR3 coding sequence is TGTGCCAGCAGCTTACGGGGGACTGAAGCTTTCTTT. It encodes CASSLRGTEAFF. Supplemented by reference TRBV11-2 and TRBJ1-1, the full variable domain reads EAGVAQSPRYKIIEKRQSVAFWCNPISGHATLYWYQQILGQGPKLLIQFQNNGVVDDSQLPKDRFSAERLKGVDSTLKIQPAKLEDSAVYLCASSLRGTEAFFGQGTRLTVV.

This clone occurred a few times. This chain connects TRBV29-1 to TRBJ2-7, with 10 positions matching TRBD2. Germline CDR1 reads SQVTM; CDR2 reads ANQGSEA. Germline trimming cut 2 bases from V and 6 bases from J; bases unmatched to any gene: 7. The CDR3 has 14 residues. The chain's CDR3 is CSVELAGEPSEQYF. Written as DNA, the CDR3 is TGCAGCGTTGAACTAGCGGGGGAGCCTTCCGAGCAGTACTTC.

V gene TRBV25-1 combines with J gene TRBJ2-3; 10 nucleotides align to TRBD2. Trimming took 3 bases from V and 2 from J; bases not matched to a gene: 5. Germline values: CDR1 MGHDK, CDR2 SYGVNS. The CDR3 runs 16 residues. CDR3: CASSEGTSEFTDTQYF. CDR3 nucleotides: TGTGCCAGCAGTGAGGGGACTAGCGAATTCACAGATACGCAGTATTTT.

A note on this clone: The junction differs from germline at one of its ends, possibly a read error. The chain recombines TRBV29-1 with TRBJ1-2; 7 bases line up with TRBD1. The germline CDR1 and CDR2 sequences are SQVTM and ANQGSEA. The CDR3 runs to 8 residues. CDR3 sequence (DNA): TGCAGCGATCAGGGGGAAGTATTC. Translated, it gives CSDQGEVF.

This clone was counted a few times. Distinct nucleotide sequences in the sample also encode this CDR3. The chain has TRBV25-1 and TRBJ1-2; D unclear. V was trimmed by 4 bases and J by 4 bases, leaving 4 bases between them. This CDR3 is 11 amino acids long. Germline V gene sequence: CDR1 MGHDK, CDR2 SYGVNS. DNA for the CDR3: TGTGCCAGCAGTGGTGGCTATGGCTACACCTTC. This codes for CASSGGYGYTF.

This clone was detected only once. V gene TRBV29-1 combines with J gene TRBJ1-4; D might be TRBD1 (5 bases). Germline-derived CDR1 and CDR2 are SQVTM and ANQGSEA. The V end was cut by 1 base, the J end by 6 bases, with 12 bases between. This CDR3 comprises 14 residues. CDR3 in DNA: TGCAGCGTTGAAGTGCCCAGGGAGGATGAAAAACTGTTTTTT. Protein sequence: CSVEVPREDEKLFF.

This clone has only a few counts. This CDR3 is CASSLTEMNTEAFF. DNA for the CDR3: TGTGCCAGCAGTCTGACAGAGATGAACACTGAAGCTTTCTTT. The chain is built from TRBV6-5 and TRBJ1-1, with D possibly being TRBD1 (5 bases). V shed 5 bases and J shed 0 bases, with 10 bases lying between them. CDR3 length: 14 amino acids. The germline CDR1 and CDR2 sequences are MNHEY and SVGAGI.

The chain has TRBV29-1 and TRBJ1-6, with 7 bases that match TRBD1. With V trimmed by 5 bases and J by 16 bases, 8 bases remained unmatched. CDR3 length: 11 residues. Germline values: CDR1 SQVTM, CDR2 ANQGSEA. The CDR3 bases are TGCAGCGTTAGAGACGACAGGGATCTCCACTTT. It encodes CSVRDDRDLHF.

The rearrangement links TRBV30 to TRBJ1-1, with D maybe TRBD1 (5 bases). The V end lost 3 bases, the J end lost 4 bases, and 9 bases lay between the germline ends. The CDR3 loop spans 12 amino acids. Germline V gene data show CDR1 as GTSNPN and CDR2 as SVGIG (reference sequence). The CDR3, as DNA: TGTGCCTGGAGGTGGGGCGGCACTGAAGCTTTCTTT. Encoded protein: CAWRWGGTEAFF. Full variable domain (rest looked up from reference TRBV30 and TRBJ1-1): SQTIHQWPATLVQPVGSPLSLECTVEGTSNPNLYWYRQAAGRGLQLLFYSVGIGQISSEVPQNLSASRPQDRQFILSSKKLLLSDSGFYLCAWRWGGTEAFFGQGTRLTVV.

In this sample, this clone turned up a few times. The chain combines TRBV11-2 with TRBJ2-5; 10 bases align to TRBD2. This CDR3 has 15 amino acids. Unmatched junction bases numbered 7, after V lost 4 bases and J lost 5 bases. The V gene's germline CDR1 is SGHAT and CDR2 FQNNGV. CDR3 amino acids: CASSSSGTSAETQYF. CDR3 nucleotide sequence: TGTGCCAGCAGCTCCTCCGGGACTAGCGCGGAGACCCAGTACTTC. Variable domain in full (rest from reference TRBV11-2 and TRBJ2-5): EAGVAQSPRYKIIEKRQSVAFWCNPISGHATLYWYQQILGQGPKLLIQFQNNGVVDDSQLPKDRFSAERLKGVDSTLKIQPAKLEDSAVYLCASSSSGTSAETQYFGPGTRLLVL.

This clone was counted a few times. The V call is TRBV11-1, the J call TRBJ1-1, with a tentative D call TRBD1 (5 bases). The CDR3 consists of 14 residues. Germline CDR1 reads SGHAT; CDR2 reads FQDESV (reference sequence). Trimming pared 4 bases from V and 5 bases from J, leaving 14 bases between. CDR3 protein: CASSWFRGWTEAFF. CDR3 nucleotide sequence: TGTGCCAGCAGCTGGTTCCGGGGGTGGACTGAAGCTTTCTTT.

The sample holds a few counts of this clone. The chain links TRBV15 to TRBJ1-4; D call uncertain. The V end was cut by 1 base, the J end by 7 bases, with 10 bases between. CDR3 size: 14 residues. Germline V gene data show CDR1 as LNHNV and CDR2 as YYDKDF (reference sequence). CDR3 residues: CATSRVPAGEKLFF. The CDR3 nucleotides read TGTGCCACCAGCAGAGTCCCGGCAGGTGAAAAACTGTTTTTT.

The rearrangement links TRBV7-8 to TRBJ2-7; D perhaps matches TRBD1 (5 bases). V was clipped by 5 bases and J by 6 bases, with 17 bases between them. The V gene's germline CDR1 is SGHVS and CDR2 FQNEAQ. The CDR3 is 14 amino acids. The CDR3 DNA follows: TGTGCCAGCAGCCCCCGGGCCGACAGCCGCGAGCAGTACTTC. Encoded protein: CASSPRADSREQYF.

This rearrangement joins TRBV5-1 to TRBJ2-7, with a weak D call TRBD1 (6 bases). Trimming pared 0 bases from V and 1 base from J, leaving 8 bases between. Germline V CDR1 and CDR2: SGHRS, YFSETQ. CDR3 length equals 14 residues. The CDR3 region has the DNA TGCGCCAGCAGCTTGGCGGGACAATCCTACGAGCAGTACTTC. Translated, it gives CASSLAGQSYEQYF.

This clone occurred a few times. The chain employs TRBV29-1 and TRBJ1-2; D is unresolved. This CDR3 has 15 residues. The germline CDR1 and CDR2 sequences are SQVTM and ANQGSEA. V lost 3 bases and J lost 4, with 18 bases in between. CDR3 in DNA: TGCAGCGTTGAGATAGGTCCCGAGGATGGCTATGGCTACACCTTC. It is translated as CSVEIGPEDGYGYTF.

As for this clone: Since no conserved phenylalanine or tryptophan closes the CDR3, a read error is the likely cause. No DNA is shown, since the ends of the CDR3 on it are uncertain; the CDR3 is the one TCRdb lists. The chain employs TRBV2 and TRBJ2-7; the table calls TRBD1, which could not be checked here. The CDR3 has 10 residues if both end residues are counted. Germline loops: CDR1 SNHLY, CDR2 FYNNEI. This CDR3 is CASSGQALQP.

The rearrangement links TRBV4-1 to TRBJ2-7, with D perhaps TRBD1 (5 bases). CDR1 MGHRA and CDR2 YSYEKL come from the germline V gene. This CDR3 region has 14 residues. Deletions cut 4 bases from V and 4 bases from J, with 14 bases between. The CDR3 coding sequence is TGCGCCAGCAGCCCTGGACAAGCAGGGTACGAGCAGTACTTC. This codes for CASSPGQAGYEQYF.

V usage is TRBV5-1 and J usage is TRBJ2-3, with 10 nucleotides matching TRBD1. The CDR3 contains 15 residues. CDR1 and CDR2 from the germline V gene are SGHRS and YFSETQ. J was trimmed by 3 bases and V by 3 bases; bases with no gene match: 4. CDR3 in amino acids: CASSSDRGPTDTQYF. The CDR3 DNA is TGCGCCAGCAGCTCCGACAGGGGGCCAACAGATACGCAGTATTTT.

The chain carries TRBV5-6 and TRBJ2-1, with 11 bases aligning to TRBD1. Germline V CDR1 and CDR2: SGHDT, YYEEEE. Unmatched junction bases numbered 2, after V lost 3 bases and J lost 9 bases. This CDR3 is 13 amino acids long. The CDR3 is CASSWDRGIEQFF. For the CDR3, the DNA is TGTGCCAGCAGCTGGGACAGGGGGATTGAGCAGTTCTTC.

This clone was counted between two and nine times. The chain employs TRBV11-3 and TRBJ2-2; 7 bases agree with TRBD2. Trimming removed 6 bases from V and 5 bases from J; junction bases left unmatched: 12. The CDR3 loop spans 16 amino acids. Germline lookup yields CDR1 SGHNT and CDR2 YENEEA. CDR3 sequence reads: CASRSPTSIATGELFF. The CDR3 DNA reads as TGTGCCAGCAGATCCCCGACTAGCATTGCGACCGGGGAGCTGTTTTTT.

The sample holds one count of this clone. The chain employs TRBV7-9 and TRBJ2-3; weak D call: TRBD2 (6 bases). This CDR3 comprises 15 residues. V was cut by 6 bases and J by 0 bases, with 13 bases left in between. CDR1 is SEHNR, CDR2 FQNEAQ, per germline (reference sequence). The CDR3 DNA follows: TGTGCCAGCAGTCGGCGGGGATCTAGCACAGATACGCAGTATTTT. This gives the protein CASSRRGSSTDTQYF. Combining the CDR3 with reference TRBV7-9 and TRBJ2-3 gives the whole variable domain DTGVSQNPRHKITKRGQNVTFRCDPISEHNRLYWYRQTLGQGPEFLTYFQNEAQLEKSRLLSDRFSAERPKGSFSTLEIQRTEQGDSAMYLCASSRRGSSTDTQYFGPGTRLTVL.

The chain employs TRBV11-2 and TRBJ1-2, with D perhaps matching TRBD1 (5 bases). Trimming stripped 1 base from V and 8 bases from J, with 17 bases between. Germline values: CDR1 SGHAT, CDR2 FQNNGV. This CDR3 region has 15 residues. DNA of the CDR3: TGTGCCAGCAGCTTAGGGCGGGGCACCCGCCGGGGCTACACCTTC. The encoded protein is CASSLGRGTRRGYTF.

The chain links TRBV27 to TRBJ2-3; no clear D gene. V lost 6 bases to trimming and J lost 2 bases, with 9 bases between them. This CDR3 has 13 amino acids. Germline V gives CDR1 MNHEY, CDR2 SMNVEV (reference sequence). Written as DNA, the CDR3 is TGTGCCAGCAGCCGTTCCTACACAGATACGCAGTATTTT. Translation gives CASSRSYTDTQYF.

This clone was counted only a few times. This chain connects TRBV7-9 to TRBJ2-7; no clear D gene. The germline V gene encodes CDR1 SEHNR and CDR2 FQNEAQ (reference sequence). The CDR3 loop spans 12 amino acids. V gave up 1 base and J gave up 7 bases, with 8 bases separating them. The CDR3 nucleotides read TGTGCCAGCAGCTTAGGGGTCGGGGAGCAGTACTTC. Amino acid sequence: CASSLGVGEQYF.

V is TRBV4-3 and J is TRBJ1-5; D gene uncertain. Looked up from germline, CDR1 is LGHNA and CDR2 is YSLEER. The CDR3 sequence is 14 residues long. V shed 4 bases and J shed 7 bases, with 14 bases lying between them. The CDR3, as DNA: TGCGCCAGCAGCCGGTTCCGCGGGAGCCAGCCCCAGCATTTT. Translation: CASSRFRGSQPQHF.

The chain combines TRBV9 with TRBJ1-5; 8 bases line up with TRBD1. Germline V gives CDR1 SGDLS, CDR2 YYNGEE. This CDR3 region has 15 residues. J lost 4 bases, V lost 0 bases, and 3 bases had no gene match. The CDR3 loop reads CASSVGTGGNQPQHF. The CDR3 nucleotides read TGTGCCAGCAGCGTAGGAACAGGGGGGAATCAGCCCCAGCATTTT.

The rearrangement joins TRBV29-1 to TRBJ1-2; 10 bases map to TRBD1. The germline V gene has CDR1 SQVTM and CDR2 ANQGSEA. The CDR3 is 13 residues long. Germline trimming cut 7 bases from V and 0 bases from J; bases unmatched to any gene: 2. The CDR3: CSGGQGANYGYTF. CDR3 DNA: TGCAGCGGTGGACAGGGGGCTAACTATGGCTACACCTTC.